This TCR beta chain was profiled in a study of T cell changes during pregnancy in multiple sclerosis. This clone was detected once. TCRdb keeps only in-frame clones here, not all; method: immunoSEQ multiplex PCR. The data contain tens of thousands of clones, 91% of them singletons. Trimming at V came to 6 bases and at J to 4 bases, leaving 13 bases not matched to a gene. Per the germline V gene, CDR1 is SQVTM and CDR2 is ANQGSEA. This CDR3 has 16 amino acids. The sample here was peripheral blood, taken in the third trimester of pregnancy. J is TRBJ2-3 and V is TRBV29-1; 10 nucleotides line up with TRBD2. The receptor was derived from a female donor in good health, enrolled as a control in a pregnancy study. The CDR3, as DNA: TGCAGCGTCGCAGGGGGGCTAGCGGGAGCCGCAGATACGCAGTATTTT. Amino acid sequence: CSVAGGLAGAADTQYF.